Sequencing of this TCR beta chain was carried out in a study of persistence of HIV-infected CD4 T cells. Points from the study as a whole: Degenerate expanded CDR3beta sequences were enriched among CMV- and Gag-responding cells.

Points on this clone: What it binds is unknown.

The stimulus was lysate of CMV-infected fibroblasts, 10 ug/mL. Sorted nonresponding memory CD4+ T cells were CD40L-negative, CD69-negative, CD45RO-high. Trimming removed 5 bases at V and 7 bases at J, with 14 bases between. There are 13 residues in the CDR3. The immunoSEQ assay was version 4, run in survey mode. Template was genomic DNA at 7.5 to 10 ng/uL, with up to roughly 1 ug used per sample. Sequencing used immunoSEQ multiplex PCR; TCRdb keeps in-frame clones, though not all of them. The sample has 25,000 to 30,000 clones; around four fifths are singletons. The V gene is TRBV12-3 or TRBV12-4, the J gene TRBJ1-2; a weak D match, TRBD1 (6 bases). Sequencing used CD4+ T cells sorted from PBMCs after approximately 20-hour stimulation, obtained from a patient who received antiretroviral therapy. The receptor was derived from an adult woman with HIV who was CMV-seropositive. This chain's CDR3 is CASSPNGQSGYTF. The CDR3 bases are TGTGCCAGCAGTCCAAACGGACAGAGTGGCTACACCTTC.